This T cell receptor (beta chain) was recorded in a study of blood T cell repertoires in COVID-19. Across the study: There were acute and convalescent COVID-19 samples, and they came from the United States, Italy and Spain.

Germline CDR1 and CDR2: ENHRY and SYGVKD. The CDR3 has 13 residues. Trimming took 0 bases from V and 2 from J, leaving 5 bases between them. Measured with immunoSEQ multiplex PCR; TCRdb has only the in-frame clones, and not every one. The data show over 50,000 clones, over 55% seen once. This clone occurred once. The source is a woman in her 70s with COVID-19, enrolled during active disease. The sequenced material came from peripheral blood. This chain links TRBV10-3 with TRBJ2-7; D gene ambiguous. The CDR3 DNA reads as TGTGCCATCAGTGAGTCGGAGCCCTACGAGCAGTACTTC. It codes for CAISESEPYEQYF.